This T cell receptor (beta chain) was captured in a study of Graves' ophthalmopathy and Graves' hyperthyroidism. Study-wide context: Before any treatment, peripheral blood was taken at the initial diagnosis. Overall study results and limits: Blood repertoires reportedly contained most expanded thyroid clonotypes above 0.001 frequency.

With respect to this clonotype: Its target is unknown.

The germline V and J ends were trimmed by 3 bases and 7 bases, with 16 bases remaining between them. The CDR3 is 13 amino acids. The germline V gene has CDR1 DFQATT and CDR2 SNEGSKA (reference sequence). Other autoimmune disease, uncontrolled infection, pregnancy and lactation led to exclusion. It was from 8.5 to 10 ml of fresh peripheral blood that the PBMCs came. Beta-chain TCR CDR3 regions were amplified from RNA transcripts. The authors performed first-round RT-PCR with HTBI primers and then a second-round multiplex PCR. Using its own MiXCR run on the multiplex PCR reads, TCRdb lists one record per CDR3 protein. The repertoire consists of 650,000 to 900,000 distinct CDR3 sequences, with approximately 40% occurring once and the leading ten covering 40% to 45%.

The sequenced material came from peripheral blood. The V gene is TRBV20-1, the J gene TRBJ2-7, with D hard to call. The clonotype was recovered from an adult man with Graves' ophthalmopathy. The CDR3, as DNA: TGCAGTGCTAGCTTTGGGCGCGATAGGGAGCAGTACTTC. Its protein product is CSASFGRDREQYF.